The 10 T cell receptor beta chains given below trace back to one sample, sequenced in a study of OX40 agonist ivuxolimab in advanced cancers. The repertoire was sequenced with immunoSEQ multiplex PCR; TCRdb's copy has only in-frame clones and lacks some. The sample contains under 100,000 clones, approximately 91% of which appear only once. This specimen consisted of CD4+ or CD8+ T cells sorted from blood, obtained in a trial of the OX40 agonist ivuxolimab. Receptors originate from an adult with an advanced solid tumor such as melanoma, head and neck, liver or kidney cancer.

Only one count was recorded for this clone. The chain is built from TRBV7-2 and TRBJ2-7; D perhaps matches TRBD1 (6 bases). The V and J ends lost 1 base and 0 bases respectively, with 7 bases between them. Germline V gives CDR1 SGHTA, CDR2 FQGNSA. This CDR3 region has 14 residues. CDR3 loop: CASSLDRDSYEQYF. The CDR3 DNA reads TGTGCCAGCAGCTTAGACAGGGACTCCTACGAGCAGTACTTC.

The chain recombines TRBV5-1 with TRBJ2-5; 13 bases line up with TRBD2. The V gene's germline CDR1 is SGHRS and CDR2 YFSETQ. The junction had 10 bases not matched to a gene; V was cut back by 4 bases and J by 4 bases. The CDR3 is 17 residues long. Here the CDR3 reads CASSPWTSGSLPETQYF. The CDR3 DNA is TGCGCCAGCAGCCCCTGGACTAGCGGGAGTCTCCCAGAGACCCAGTACTTC.

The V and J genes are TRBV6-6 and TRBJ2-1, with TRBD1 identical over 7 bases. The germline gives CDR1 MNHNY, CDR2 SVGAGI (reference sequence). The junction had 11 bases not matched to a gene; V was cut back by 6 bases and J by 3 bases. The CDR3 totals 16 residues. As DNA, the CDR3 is TGTGCCAGCAGATCCCCGGGACAGAGCCACTACAATGAGCAGTTCTTC. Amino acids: CASRSPGQSHYNEQFF.

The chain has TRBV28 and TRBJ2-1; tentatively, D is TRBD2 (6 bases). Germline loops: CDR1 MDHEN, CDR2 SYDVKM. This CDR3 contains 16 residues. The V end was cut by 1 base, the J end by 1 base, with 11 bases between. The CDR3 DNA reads TGTGCCAGCAGTTTATCCCCTAGCGCGTCCTACAATGAGCAGTTCTTC. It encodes CASSLSPSASYNEQFF.

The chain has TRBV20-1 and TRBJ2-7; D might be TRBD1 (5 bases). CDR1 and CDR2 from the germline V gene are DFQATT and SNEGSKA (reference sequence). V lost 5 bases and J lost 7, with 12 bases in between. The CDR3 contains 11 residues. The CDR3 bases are TGCAGTGCTGCATCAGGGATAGAGCAGTACTTC. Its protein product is CSAASGIEQYF.

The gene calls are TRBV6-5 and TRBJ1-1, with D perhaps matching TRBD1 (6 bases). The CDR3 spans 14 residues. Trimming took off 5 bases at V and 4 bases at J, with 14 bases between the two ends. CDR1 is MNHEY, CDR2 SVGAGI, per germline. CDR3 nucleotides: TGTGCCAGCAGTACCACCAGGGGAACCACTGAAGCTTTCTTT. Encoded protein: CASSTTRGTTEAFF.

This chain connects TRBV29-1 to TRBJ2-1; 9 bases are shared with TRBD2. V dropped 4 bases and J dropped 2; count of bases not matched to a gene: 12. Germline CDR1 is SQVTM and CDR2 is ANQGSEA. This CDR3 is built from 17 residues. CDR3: CSVVLAGRLRTYNEQFF. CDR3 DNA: TGCAGCGTTGTACTAGCGGGTCGGCTCCGGACCTACAATGAGCAGTTCTTC.

The CDR3 protein is CASSHSREARSNEQFF. In nucleotides, the CDR3 is TGCGCCAGCAGCCACTCGAGAGAGGCGCGGAGCAATGAGCAGTTCTTC. The chain carries TRBV4-1 and TRBJ2-1; D call uncertain. The V gene's germline CDR1 is MGHRA and CDR2 YSYEKL. Trimming shortened V by 3 bases and J by 6 bases, and 18 bases separated the two germline ends. The CDR3 length is 16 residues.

In DNA form, the CDR3 reads TGTGCCAGCAGAAGGGAAGGGCGCACCGGGGAGCTGTTTTTT. Translation: CASRREGRTGELFF. The gene calls are TRBV2 and TRBJ2-2; no clear D. Between the trimmed V and J ends, which lost 6 bases and 4 bases, there was a span of 12 bases. The germline gives CDR1 SNHLY, CDR2 FYNNEI. This CDR3 spans 14 amino acids.

CDR3 in amino acids: CASSQGSGPDTQYF. In DNA, the CDR3 is TGTGCCAGCAGCCAAGGCTCGGGTCCAGATACGCAGTATTTT. The V and J genes are TRBV4-2 and TRBJ2-3; D is unclear. CDR1 is LGHNA and CDR2 is YNFKEQ in the germline V gene. The V end was cut by 1 base, the J end by 4 bases, with 9 bases between. The CDR3 is 14 amino acids.